A single sample is the source of the 4 T cell receptor beta chains below, sequenced in a study of PD-L1 blockade in urothelial cancer. Profiling relied on immunoSEQ multiplex PCR, and the TCRdb table lists in-frame clones only, not all of them. This sample yields about 51,000 clones, of which more than 70% are seen a single time; about 2.6% belongs to the top ten. Time point meaning: peripheral blood 6 weeks after treatment start. The sample in question was PBMCs, obtained around atezolizumab (anti-PD-L1) treatment. The receptors here all came from a man aged 55 to 70 with urothelial cancer.

V and J are TRBV19 and TRBJ2-7, with D perhaps matching TRBD1 (6 bases). Germline-derived CDR1 and CDR2 are LNHDA and SQIVND (reference sequence). There are 14 residues in the CDR3. The V end was cut by 5 bases, the J end by 0 bases, with 11 bases between. CDR3 in amino acids: CASSRQVSSYEQYF. The CDR3 DNA is TGTGCCAGTAGTCGACAGGTCAGCTCCTACGAGCAGTACTTC. Full variable domain (outside the CDR3, taken from reference TRBV19 and TRBJ2-7): DGGITQSPKYLFRKEGQNVTLSCEQNLNHDAMYWYRQDPGQGLRLIYYSQIVNDFQKGDIAEGYSVSREKKESFPLTVTSAQKNPTAFYLCASSRQVSSYEQYFGPGTRLTVT.

This clone was seen a handful of times. The V call is TRBV2, the J call TRBJ2-7, with D unresolved. V was pared by 6 bases and J by 3 bases, with 9 bases between. The CDR3 contains 12 residues. CDR1 and CDR2 from the germline V gene are SNHLY and FYNNEI. As DNA, the CDR3 is TGTGCCAGCAGACTCTCAGGCTACGAGCAGTACTTC. Its translation is CASRLSGYEQYF. Full variable domain (outside the CDR3, taken from reference TRBV2 and TRBJ2-7): EPEVTQTPSHQVTQMGQEVILRCVPISNHLYFYWYRQILGQKVEFLVSFYNNEISEKSEIFDDQFSVERPDGSNFTLKIRSTKLEDSAMYFCASRLSGYEQYFGPGTRLTVT.

This clone was counted a single time. V is TRBV7-2 and J is TRBJ2-5, with D possibly TRBD1 on 6 matching bases. The ends were cut back, 2 bases at V and 2 bases at J, with 12 bases in the middle. CDR3 length equals 15 residues. Germline CDR1 reads SGHTA; CDR2 reads FQGNSA. The CDR3 DNA reads TGTGCCAGCAGCTTATTACAGGGACCACAAGAGACCCAGTACTTC. Amino acid sequence: CASSLLQGPQETQYF.

The sample holds one count of this clone. The V call is TRBV7-2, the J call TRBJ2-1; D may be TRBD1 (5 bases). The CDR3 is made up of 15 amino acids. Deletions cut 1 base from V and 8 bases from J, with 15 bases between. Germline CDR1 and CDR2: SGHTA and FQGNSA. CDR3 residues: CASSLGSTGNDEQFF. The CDR3 region has the DNA TGTGCCAGCAGCTTAGGAAGTACAGGTAACGATGAGCAGTTCTTC.